This T cell receptor (beta chain) is drawn from a study of T cells in Graves' hyperthyroidism and ophthalmopathy. Each patient was aged 18 to 65 and had newly diagnosed hyperthyroidism of under 2 months' duration. Researchers amplified the TCR beta CDR3 regions from RNA transcripts. The HTBI primer set served for first-round RT-PCR of the TCR CDR3. A single record per CDR3 protein comes from TCRdb applying MiXCR to the multiplex PCR reads. The sample gives hundreds of thousands of distinct CDR3 sequences, over 15% of which show up once; 18% is in the top ten. Overall study results and limits: Most clonotypes expanded in the thyroid (above 0.001) were also present in blood. Stable hyperthyroidism was separated from ophthalmopathy by a model based on 13 V-J features.

Germline CDR1 reads SNHLY; CDR2 reads FYNNEI. The V end lost 7 bases, the J end lost 10 bases, and 14 bases lay between the germline ends. The CDR3 totals 13 residues. At least ten counts were recorded for this clonotype. No antigen is known for it. The sequencing input was blood. The chain links TRBV2 to TRBJ1-6, with TRBD1 as a possible D gene (6 bases). The origin of this receptor is a woman between 18 and 30 years old with Graves' hyperthyroidism. The CDR3 loop is CASTIAGESPLHF. The CDR3 nucleotides read TGTGCCAGCACTATCGCAGGGGAATCACCCCTCCACTTT.